This T cell receptor (beta chain) was observed in a study of neurological immune-mediated disorders. This clonotype occurred many times. The CDR3 has 13 residues. V lost 0 bases and J 3 bases, leaving 6 bases between the germline ends. Germline CDR1 is SGHTS and CDR2 is YDEGEE. The cDNA was produced through 5'RACE with 10-nucleotide random UMIs. TCRdb ran MiXCR on the 5' RACE reads and lists one entry per CDR3 protein. Here the sample spans about 77,000 distinct CDR3 sequences, around 9.9% being singletons. This receptor was obtained from a man aged 50-59 years in good health. The source material was PBMCs. V usage is TRBV5-8 and J usage is TRBJ1-2; no clear D. The CDR3 nucleotides read TGTGCCAGCAGCTTGGTCCCAGACTATGGCTACACCTTC. Protein: CASSLVPDYGYTF.